Listed below are T cell receptor beta chains from one sample, sequenced in a study of T cells in Graves' hyperthyroidism and ophthalmopathy. Each CDR3 protein gets one entry after TCRdb re-called the multiplex PCR reads with MiXCR. Altogether hundreds of thousands of distinct CDR3 sequences are present, 25% to 30% being singletons, with the ten largest covering roughly a quarter. The sample consisted of blood. These receptors all stem from a man aged 35 to 55 with Graves' hyperthyroidism that later progressed to Graves' ophthalmopathy. CDR3s include the opening cysteine and the closing phenylalanine or tryptophan. The D gene is left open where the match is weak. Not all rows give a size; the values are once, few, many and, for expanded clones, a class.

J gene,D gene,V gene,clone size,CDR3 DNA,CDR3 protein
TRBJ1-5,NA,TRBV7-8,NA,TGTGCCAGCAGCAGGGACGGCTATCAGCCCCAGCATTTT,CASSRDGYQPQHF
TRBJ2-7,NA,TRBV6-1,many,TGTGCCAGCAGTCAAACCTACGAGCAGTACTTC,CASSQTYEQYF
TRBJ2-7,NA,TRBV12-3/TRBV12-4,NA,TGTGCCAGCAGCCAAGGGGTCGACTTTAGCTCCTACGAGCAGTACTTC,CASSQGVDFSSYEQYF
TRBJ1-1,TRBD1,TRBV12-3/TRBV12-4,few,TGTGCCAGCACTCGGACAGGGAGATCGAACACTGAAGCTTTCTTT,CASTRTGRSNTEAFF
TRBJ2-5,TRBD1,TRBV28,NA,TGTGCCAGCAGTTTGGGGGGGACAGGGGGTCAAGAGACCCAGTACTTC,CASSLGGTGGQETQYF
TRBJ1-2,NA,TRBV11-2,NA,TGTGCCAGCAGCATCCCCCGGGGAATGACGGCCTCTTATGGCTACACCTTC,CASSIPRGMTASYGYTF
TRBJ1-1,NA,TRBV7-2,many,TGTGCCAGCAGCTTAAGACAGTCGGTGGCTTTCTTT,CASSLRQSVAFF
TRBJ2-7,NA,TRBV12-3/TRBV12-4,few,TGTGCCAGCAGTTCGGTTTTAGGTGGGGGTTTAAGTGGCGAGCAGTACTTC,CASSSVLGGGLSGEQYF
TRBJ2-7,TRBD2,TRBV12-3/TRBV12-4,NA,TGTGCCAGCAGACTTGGGACTAGCGGGAGGGTGACCTACGAGCAGTACTTC,CASRLGTSGRVTYEQYF
TRBJ1-1,NA,TRBV6-5,many,TGTGCCAGCAGACCCGACACGGAAAACACTGAAGCTTTCTTT,CASRPDTENTEAFF
TRBJ1-5,NA,TRBV6-5,many,TGTGCCAGCATGCCTACTAATCAGCCCCAGCATTTT,CASMPTNQPQHF
TRBJ1-1,NA,TRBV12-3/TRBV12-4,many,TGTGCCAGCAGGAAAACCCACGGGGGGCGTATGAACACTGAAGCTTTCTTT,CASRKTHGGRMNTEAFF
TRBJ2-7,NA,TRBV5-1,many,TGCGCCAGCAGCAAGACAGACGGCATCTACGAGCAGTACTTC,CASSKTDGIYEQYF
TRBJ1-1,NA,TRBV19,many,TGTGCCAGTAGTATGGATTGGGGGCGGACTGAAGCTTTCTTT,CASSMDWGRTEAFF
TRBJ2-1,TRBD2,TRBV20-1,few,TGCAGTGCTAGAGATGGGGGTAGCGGGAGGGGACCCAATGAGCAGTTCTTC,CSARDGGSGRGPNEQFF
TRBJ2-5,TRBD1,TRBV6-2/TRBV6-3,once,TGTGCCAGCACCGGGACAGGGGGTCAGAAGACCCAGTACTTC,CASTGTGGQKTQYF
TRBJ1-2,NA,TRBV20-1,many,TGCAGTGCTAGAGGGATGGAGGAGATCCGTTATGGCTACACCTTC,CSARGMEEIRYGYTF
TRBJ2-4,NA,TRBV20-1,many,TGCAGTGCTAGATCCTCTCAGGTGGTAGCCAAAAACATTCAGTACTTC,CSARSSQVVAKNIQYF
TRBJ1-2,TRBD1,TRBV6-2/TRBV6-3,many,TGTGCCAGCACCTTACCCCGGGACAGGGAGTCCACTAACTATGGCTACACCTTC,CASTLPRDRESTNYGYTF
TRBJ2-7,TRBD2,TRBV4-1,many,TGCGCCAGCAGCCAAGCGACTAGCTGGGAGCAGTACTTC,CASSQATSWEQYF
TRBJ2-7,TRBD1,TRBV5-1,many,TGCGCCAGCAGCTTGGGGACAGGCCCCAGCTACGAGCAGTACTTC,CASSLGTGPSYEQYF
TRBJ1-1,NA,TRBV5-1,many,TGCGCCAGCAGCTGGAGTAAGGGGCTTGAAGCTTTCTTT,CASSWSKGLEAFF
TRBJ2-7,NA,TRBV20-1,NA,TGCAGTGCTAGAGATCCCTTGGGCGGGGATCACTACGAGCAGTACTTC,CSARDPLGGDHYEQYF
TRBJ1-2,NA,TRBV28,NA,TGTGCCAGCAGTGAATTGGGGGGATTTAACTATGGCTACACCTTC,CASSELGGFNYGYTF
TRBJ1-2,NA,TRBV7-9,few,TGTGCCAGCAGCATAGGGGACGGGGCCTATGGCTACACCTTC,CASSIGDGAYGYTF
TRBJ2-7,NA,TRBV12-3/TRBV12-4,NA,TGTGCCAGCACCCCGTCCCCGGGCGAGCAGTACTTC,CASTPSPGEQYF
TRBJ2-2,NA,TRBV11-2,many,TGTGCCAGCAGCTTATTCAACACCGGGGAGCTGTTTTTT,CASSLFNTGELFF
TRBJ1-5,NA,TRBV6-1,many,TGTGCCAGAAGAGACAGGAATAGCAATCAGCCCCAGCATTTT,CARRDRNSNQPQHF
TRBJ2-7,TRBD2,TRBV20-1,many,TGCAGTGCTAGAGCCGGGACTAGCGGCTACGAGCAGTACTTC,CSARAGTSGYEQYF
TRBJ1-5,NA,TRBV30,many,TGTGCCTGGAGTCCGGGCGGGGACCTTCAGCCCCAGCATTTT,CAWSPGGDLQPQHF
TRBJ2-7,NA,TRBV6-1,NA,TGTGCCAGCAGTCCTGACTCACGACAGCCAAATATCGAGCAGTACTTC,CASSPDSRQPNIEQYF
TRBJ1-1,NA,TRBV6-5,many,TGTGCCAGCATAATAAACACTGAAGCTTTCTTT,CASIINTEAFF
TRBJ1-1,TRBD1,TRBV12-3/TRBV12-4,NA,TGTGCCAGCAGTCCCCCAGGGACAGGCACTGAAGCTTTCTTT,CASSPPGTGTEAFF
TRBJ2-2,TRBD2,TRBV19,many,TGTGCCAGTAGTGCGGTAGCGGGTTCGATCGCGAACACCGGGGAGCTGTTTTTT,CASSAVAGSIANTGELFF
TRBJ1-1,NA,TRBV6-2/TRBV6-3,few,TGTGCCAGCAGGGACCTTTTAAACACTGAAGCTTTCTTT,CASRDLLNTEAFF
TRBJ2-5,TRBD1,TRBV15,many,TGTGCCACCAGCGTAGGACAGGGGGCGTGGGAGACCCAGTACTTC,CATSVGQGAWETQYF
TRBJ2-7,TRBD1,TRBV7-8,once,TGTGCCAGCAGCTTAGCGGGTGGGCCCGGCAGGGGGGAGCAGTACTTC,CASSLAGGPGRGEQYF
TRBJ1-2,TRBD1,TRBV5-5,few,TGTGCCAGCAGCTTGTTTTACGGACAGGGTAGAGATGGCTACACCTTC,CASSLFYGQGRDGYTF
TRBJ1-5,TRBD1,TRBV6-2/TRBV6-3,many,TGTGCCAGCAGAGGACAGGTAGGCCAGCCCCAGCATTTT,CASRGQVGQPQHF
TRBJ2-7,TRBD1,TRBV24-1,many,TGTGCCACCAGTGACCCCGCTACAGGGGGCTACGAGCAGTACTTC,CATSDPATGGYEQYF
TRBJ2-5,TRBD2,TRBV12-3/TRBV12-4,many,TGTGCCAGCAGTTTGACTAGCGGGACCGAAGAGACCCAGTACTTC,CASSLTSGTEETQYF
TRBJ2-5,TRBD2,TRBV20-1,many,TGCAGTGCTAGTCCGCGGGAGGCCCTCCGATCGCAAGAGACCCAGTACTTC,CSASPREALRSQETQYF
TRBJ1-5,NA,TRBV12-3/TRBV12-4,many,TGTGCCAGCACCGCGGGGGCAGGGGTCGGACAGCCCCAGCATTTT,CASTAGAGVGQPQHF
TRBJ2-6,NA,TRBV7-9,many,TGTGCCAGCAGCTCCCGGGGTGGGGCCAACGTCCTGACTTTC,CASSSRGGANVLTF
TRBJ2-7,TRBD2,TRBV5-1,few,TGCGCCAGCAGCTCTAGCGGGGGACCCTACGAGCAGTACTTC,CASSSSGGPYEQYF
TRBJ1-3,NA,TRBV19,many,TGTGCCAGTAGCCTCCAAGGATCTGGAAACACCATATATTTT,CASSLQGSGNTIYF
TRBJ2-7,TRBD1,TRBV10-3,many,TGTGCCATCAGCGCCGGACAGGGCGCCTACGAGCAGTACTTC,CAISAGQGAYEQYF
TRBJ2-7,TRBD2,TRBV13,many,TGTGCCAGCAGCCCATACGGGGGGGTCTCCTACGAGCAGTACTTC,CASSPYGGVSYEQYF
TRBJ1-2,NA,TRBV11-3,many,TGTGCCAGCAGCTTCCCCGGGAAGAACTATGGCTACACCTTC,CASSFPGKNYGYTF
TRBJ2-5,NA,TRBV10-3,many,TGTGCCATCAGTCGGCTCCGGGGGGAGACCCAGTACTTC,CAISRLRGETQYF
TRBJ2-7,NA,TRBV6-2/TRBV6-3,NA,TGTGCCAGCAGTTACTCAAAGGTTGGCGGATCCACCTACGAGCAGTACTTC,CASSYSKVGGSTYEQYF
TRBJ2-5,TRBD2,TRBV6-7,few,TGTGCCAGCAGCCCGGGGCGGGAGACTTTCGTCCAAGAGACCCAGTACTTC,CASSPGRETFVQETQYF
TRBJ2-6,NA,TRBV12-3/TRBV12-4,few,TGTGCCAGCAGGAGCTCGTCTGGGGCCAACGTCCTGACTTTC,CASRSSSGANVLTF
TRBJ2-7,NA,TRBV29-1,many,TGCAGCGTCCAAGACTATCAACTCGGCGAGCAGTACTTC,CSVQDYQLGEQYF
TRBJ1-2,NA,TRBV12-3/TRBV12-4,many,TGTGCCAGCAGTCCGTCGCTCGGTAGGACTAACTATGGCTACACCTTC,CASSPSLGRTNYGYTF
TRBJ2-7,NA,TRBV18,few,TGTGCCAGCTCACCACCCTCCCTACCTACGGGAGAGCAGTACTTC,CASSPPSLPTGEQYF
TRBJ1-5,NA,TRBV27,many,TGTGCCAGCAGGCAAGGGTTTGGCAATCAGCCCCAGCATTTT,CASRQGFGNQPQHF
TRBJ1-1,NA,TRBV28,NA,TGTGCCAGCAGTTTAAAACAGCTGAACACTGAAGCTTTCTTT,CASSLKQLNTEAFF
TRBJ2-7,NA,TRBV30,many,TGTGCCTGGAGTTCCCGCTACGAGCAGTACTTC,CAWSSRYEQYF